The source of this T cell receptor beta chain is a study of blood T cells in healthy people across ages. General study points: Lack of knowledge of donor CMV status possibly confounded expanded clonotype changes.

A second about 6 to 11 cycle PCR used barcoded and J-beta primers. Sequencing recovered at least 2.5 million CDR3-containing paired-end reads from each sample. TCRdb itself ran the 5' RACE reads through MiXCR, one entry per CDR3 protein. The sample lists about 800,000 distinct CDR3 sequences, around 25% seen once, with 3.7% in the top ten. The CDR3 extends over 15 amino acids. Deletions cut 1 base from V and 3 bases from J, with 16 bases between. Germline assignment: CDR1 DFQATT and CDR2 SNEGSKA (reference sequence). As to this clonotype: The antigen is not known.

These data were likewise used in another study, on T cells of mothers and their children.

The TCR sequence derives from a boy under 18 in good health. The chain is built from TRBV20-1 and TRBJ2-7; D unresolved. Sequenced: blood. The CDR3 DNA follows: TGCAGTGCTAGAGTTTCTGCCCGTCCTAACTACGAGCAGTACTTC. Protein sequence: CSARVSARPNYEQYF.